The rows below give T cell receptor beta chains drawn from one sample of a study of blood T cells in healthy people across ages. TCRdb recomputed calls from the 5' RACE reads with MiXCR, one row per CDR3 protein. The sample lists 850,000 to 1,100,000 distinct CDR3 sequences, more than 30% occurring once. Sequencing used blood. These receptors originate from a man younger than 30 in good health. Both conserved end residues are part of each CDR3. D genes are given only for firm matches. Clone size appears in some rows only: once, few, many, or a class for an expanded clone.

d_call	j_call	v_call	clone_size	cdr3_aa	cdr3_nt
.	TRBJ1-1	TRBV7-9	few	CASSLAGANIMNTEAFF	TGTGCCAGCAGCTTAGCTGGGGCCAATATTATGAACACTGAAGCTTTCTTT
.	TRBJ1-1	TRBV27	.	CASSPRWTREAFF	TGTGCCAGCAGCCCTCGTTGGACAAGAGAAGCTTTCTTT
TRBD2	TRBJ2-3	TRBV29-1	.	CSVEAPGLAGSTDTQYF	TGCAGCGTTGAAGCCCCGGGACTAGCGGGGTCCACAGATACGCAGTATTTT
.	TRBJ1-2	TRBV6-5	.	CASRIGGRYGYTF	TGTGCCAGCAGAATCGGGGGTCGATATGGCTACACCTTC
.	TRBJ1-1	TRBV5-4	.	CASSLVGRGNTEAFF	TGTGCCAGCAGCTTGGTCGGTCGGGGGAACACTGAAGCTTTCTTT
.	TRBJ1-1	TRBV20-1	.	CSAPQRGGNTEAFF	TGCAGTGCTCCCCAGCGGGGGGGGAACACTGAAGCTTTCTTT
.	TRBJ2-5	TRBV29-1	.	CSVALRLLQETQYF	TGCAGCGTCGCGTTAAGACTACTCCAAGAGACCCAGTACTTC
TRBD1	TRBJ1-1	TRBV6-5	.	CASSLTGTGMNTEAFF	TGTGCCAGCAGTTTAACCGGGACAGGTATGAACACTGAAGCTTTCTTT
.	TRBJ1-2	TRBV10-3	few	CAISDRSPYGYTF	TGTGCCATCAGTGACAGATCCCCGTATGGCTACACCTTC
.	TRBJ2-5	TRBV5-1	many	CASSTQETQYF	TGCGCCAGCAGCACACAAGAGACCCAGTACTTC
.	TRBJ1-1	TRBV13	.	CASSLQARENTEAFF	TGTGCCAGCAGCTTACAAGCCAGGGAGAACACTGAAGCTTTCTTT
TRBD1	TRBJ2-3	TRBV14	.	CASSHGQGHPSVTQYF	TGTGCCAGCAGCCACGGACAGGGTCACCCCTCAGTTACGCAGTATTTT
TRBD1	TRBJ2-1	TRBV20-1	.	CSPSPGTGVGVGQFF	TGCAGTCCTAGCCCCGGGACAGGAGTTGGGGTTGGCCAGTTCTTC
.	TRBJ2-3	TRBV5-1	few	CASSRGDFLSTDTQYF	TGCGCCAGCAGCCGTGGGGACTTTCTTAGCACAGATACGCAGTATTTT
TRBD2	TRBJ2-1	TRBV20-1	.	CSAKSGESSYNEQFF	TGCAGTGCCAAGAGCGGGGAGAGCTCCTACAATGAGCAGTTCTTC
.	TRBJ2-2	TRBV6-2/TRBV6-3	.	CASVGVYTGELFF	TGTGCCAGCGTGGGCGTGTACACCGGGGAGCTGTTTTTT
.	TRBJ1-2	TRBV25-1	.	CASSEGGGYTF	TGTGCCAGCAGTGAAGGGGGCGGCTACACCTTC
TRBD1	TRBJ1-2	TRBV6-5	.	CASSHPRDREAGYTF	TGTGCCAGCAGTCATCCCCGCGACAGGGAGGCTGGCTACACCTTC
TRBD2	TRBJ2-3	TRBV5-6	few	CASSLLGGGATDTQYF	TGTGCCAGCAGCTTGTTAGGCGGGGGAGCAACAGATACGCAGTATTTT
.	TRBJ1-4	TRBV20-1	.	CSARESVEKLFF	TGCAGTGCTAGAGAGTCAGTTGAAAAACTGTTTTTT
.	TRBJ2-7	TRBV7-2	.	CASRDGSSYGQYF	TGTGCCAGCAGAGACGGAAGCTCCTACGGGCAGTACTTC
.	TRBJ2-7	TRBV5-1	few	CASSEASGPYEQYF	TGCGCCAGCAGCGAAGCAAGCGGACCCTACGAGCAGTACTTC
.	TRBJ2-7	TRBV28	.	CASSPSTGRVYEQYF	TGTGCCAGCAGCCCTTCGACAGGGAGGGTTTACGAGCAGTACTTC
TRBD1	TRBJ1-2	TRBV12-3/TRBV12-4	many	CASSLWTGGYTF	TGTGCCAGCAGTCTATGGACAGGCGGCTACACCTTC
.	TRBJ1-4	TRBV20-1	few	CSARAPPGANEKLFF	TGCAGTGCTAGAGCGCCCCCTGGCGCAAATGAAAAACTGTTTTTT
TRBD1	TRBJ1-2	TRBV7-2	.	CASSLDAPFRGRTGTYGYTF	TGTGCCAGCAGCTTAGACGCGCCCTTTCGTGGACGGACAGGGACCTATGGCTACACCTTC
.	TRBJ2-1	TRBV3-1	.	CASSQTHCGSASPPFYNEQFF	.
.	TRBJ1-1	TRBV4-3	.	CASSQALGRSNTEAFF	TGCGCCAGCAGCCAAGCTCTCGGCCGAAGTAACACTGAAGCTTTCTTT
.	TRBJ2-5	TRBV2	.	CASTLQGPPRNNEQYF	TGTGCCAGCACCCTCCAGGGGCCCCCCAGAAACAATGAGCAGTACTTC
.	TRBJ2-7	TRBV7-2	.	CASSSASGVEQYF	TGTGCCAGCAGTAGTGCTTCGGGCGTCGAGCAGTACTTC
TRBD2	TRBJ2-1	TRBV4-2	once	CASSQRGAGTSYNEQFF	TGTGCCAGCAGCCAAAGAGGGGCGGGGACTAGCTACAATGAGCAGTTCTTC
.	TRBJ1-5	TRBV4-1	few	CASSQPNRNQPQHF	TGCGCCAGCAGCCAACCGAATCGGAATCAGCCCCAGCATTTT
.	TRBJ1-2	TRBV12-3/TRBV12-4	.	CASSRMDYGYTF	TGTGCCAGCAGCCGGATGGACTATGGCTACACCTTC
.	TRBJ1-1	TRBV5-6	once	CASSLPHTNTEAFF	TGTGCCAGCAGCTTGCCACACACGAACACTGAAGCTTTCTTT
.	TRBJ2-1	TRBV14	few	CASSQDLGTYPYNEQFF	TGTGCCAGCAGCCAAGATTTAGGGACCTACCCCTACAATGAGCAGTTCTTC
TRBD1	TRBJ1-4	TRBV9	.	CASSNRQGLNEKLFF	TGTGCCAGCAGCAACCGACAGGGGTTGAATGAAAAACTGTTTTTT